The 32 T cell receptor beta chains listed next were all sequenced from one sample in a study of blood T cell repertoires in COVID-19. Clones were read by immunoSEQ multiplex PCR, and TCRdb kept only the in-frame ones, dropping some. Among some 250,000 clones listed, 85% to 90% were seen once. Sequenced: peripheral blood. The receptors stem from a woman aged 55-70 years with COVID-19, enrolled during active disease.

The chain recombines TRBV19 with TRBJ2-7; no definite D call. The V gene's germline CDR1 is LNHDA and CDR2 SQIVND (reference sequence). V dropped 5 bases and J dropped 1 base, with 9 bases sitting between them. The length of the CDR3 is 13 residues. CDR3 coding DNA: TGTGCCAGTAGTGAGGCAGCGTCCTACGAGCAGTACTTC. It translates to CASSEAASYEQYF.

The rearrangement uses TRBV6-5 and TRBJ1-6; D call uncertain. Trimming took 6 bases from V and 7 from J, leaving 10 bases between them. The length of the CDR3 is 13 residues. CDR1 and CDR2 from the germline V gene are MNHEY and SVGAGI. The CDR3 DNA reads TGTGCCAGCAGCGAGCACCGAAATTCACCCCTCCACTTT. Amino acids: CASSEHRNSPLHF.

This chain links TRBV4-1 with TRBJ2-1, with D possibly TRBD1 on 5 matching bases. V lost 0 bases, J lost 4 bases, and 16 bases lay in between. Germline values: CDR1 MGHRA, CDR2 YSYEKL. The CDR3 contains 17 residues. CDR3 coding DNA: TGCGCCAGCAGCCAAGAGACCCCCGAAAAGGGGTACAATGAGCAGTTCTTC. It yields the protein CASSQETPEKGYNEQFF.

This clone was found a few times. V and J are TRBV7-2 and TRBJ1-5; no clear D gene. The germline V gene has CDR1 SGHTA and CDR2 FQGNSA. The CDR3 runs to 15 residues. The germline V and J ends were trimmed by 1 base and 7 bases, with 14 bases remaining between them. In DNA, the CDR3 is TGTGCCAGCAGCTTAGAGGGCACCACGGGACAGCCCCAGCATTTT. Protein sequence: CASSLEGTTGQPQHF.

The chain has TRBV6-6 and TRBJ1-2; 11 bases fit TRBD1. Germline lookup yields CDR1 MNHNY and CDR2 SVGAGI (reference sequence). This CDR3 has 14 residues. V shed 0 bases, J shed 7 bases, and the junction held 1 base outside the gene matches. The CDR3: CASSYSGQGGGYTF. The CDR3 DNA is TGTGCCAGCAGTTACTCGGGACAGGGGGGTGGCTACACCTTC.

This clone came up once. This chain uses TRBV5-1 with TRBJ1-4; weak D call: TRBD1 (6 bases). V lost 4 bases and J lost 6, with 16 bases in between. Germline V lookup: CDR1 SGHRS, CDR2 YFSETQ. The CDR3 runs to 15 residues. Here the CDR3 reads CASSNRQAFDEKLFF. The CDR3, as DNA: TGCGCCAGCAGCAACCGACAGGCGTTTGATGAAAAACTGTTTTTT.

This chain uses TRBV7-2 with TRBJ2-7, with D tentatively TRBD1 (6 bases). Trimming stripped 1 base from V and 2 bases from J, with 9 bases between. The germline V gene has CDR1 SGHTA and CDR2 FQGNSA. This CDR3 is 14 amino acids long. Written as DNA, the CDR3 is TGTGCCAGCAGCTTAGACAGGGCAACCTACGAGCAGTACTTC. Translation: CASSLDRATYEQYF. Supplemented by reference TRBV7-2 and TRBJ2-7, the full variable domain reads GAGVSQSPSNKVTEKGKDVELRCDPISGHTALYWYRQSLGQGLEFLIYFQGNSAPDKSGLPSDRFSAERTGGSVSTLTIQRTQQEDSAVYLCASSLDRATYEQYFGPGTRLTVT.

This clone has just one count. This chain links TRBV24-1 with TRBJ2-3; possibly TRBD2 for D (6 bases). The germline V and J ends were trimmed by 1 base and 3 bases, with 13 bases remaining between them. CDR3 length: 16 amino acids. CDR1 is KGHDR and CDR2 is SFDVKD in the germline V gene. The CDR3 protein is CATSDFPTGVTDTQYF. The CDR3 nucleotides read TGTGCCACCAGTGATTTCCCGACGGGAGTAACAGATACGCAGTATTTT.

The rearrangement links TRBV5-4 to TRBJ2-5; tentative D call: TRBD1 (8 bases). Deletions cut 4 bases from V and 9 bases from J, with 16 bases between. Germline V CDR1 and CDR2: SGHNT, YYREEE (reference sequence). The CDR3 length is 13 residues. The CDR3 coding sequence is TGTGCCAGCAGCATAAGACAGGGGAGGGCCCAGTACTTC. Translation gives CASSIRQGRAQYF. Complete variable domain (other parts from reference TRBV5-4 and TRBJ2-5): ETGVTQSPTHLIKTRGQQVTLRCSSQSGHNTVSWYQQALGQGPQFIFQYYREEENGRGNFPPRFSGLQFPNYSSELNVNALELDDSALYLCASSIRQGRAQYFGPGTRLLVL.

This chain connects TRBV5-1 to TRBJ2-2; tentatively, D is TRBD2 (5 bases). Trimming left V 2 bases short and J 0 bases short, with 8 bases between. CDR3 length: 15 residues. Germline V lookup: CDR1 SGHRS, CDR2 YFSETQ. DNA of the CDR3: TGCGCCAGCAGCTTTAGCGCAGCGAACACCGGGGAGCTGTTTTTT. Protein: CASSFSAANTGELFF.

This clone was recorded once. The junction departs from germline at one end; a sequencing error may be responsible. The chain employs TRBV2 and TRBJ2-2; a possible D gene is TRBD2 (5 bases). Germline V gene data show CDR1 as SNHLY and CDR2 as FYNNEI. The CDR3 runs to 16 residues. The CDR3: CASSEARGGRNGELFF. For the CDR3, the DNA is TGTGCCAGCAGTGAAGCTCGTGGCGGGCGGAACGGGGAGTTGTTTTTT.

The chain combines TRBV10-3 with TRBJ1-4; 10 bases fit TRBD1. CDR1 and CDR2 from the germline V gene are ENHRY and SYGVKD. V gave up 3 bases and J gave up 7 bases; unmatched junction bases: 2. The CDR3 extends over 14 amino acids. The CDR3 region has the DNA TGTGCCATCAGTGATAGGGACAGGGGTGAAAAACTGTTTTTT. Translation gives CAISDRDRGEKLFF.

V gene TRBV7-2 combines with J gene TRBJ2-1, with 9 bases fitting TRBD1. Trimming cost V 7 bases and J 7 bases; bases outside gene matches: 8. The CDR3 totals 14 residues. Germline-derived CDR1 and CDR2 are SGHTA and FQGNSA. In DNA form, the CDR3 reads TGTGCCAGCAACCCGGGACAGGGATGGAATGAGCAGTTCTTC. Protein: CASNPGQGWNEQFF.

The chain combines TRBV6-4 with TRBJ2-1, with 11 bases matching TRBD2. CDR3 length: 14 amino acids. The germline V gene encodes CDR1 MRHNA and CDR2 SNTAGT. V lost 7 bases, J lost 8 bases, and 7 bases stayed unmatched. This CDR3 reads CASTRLAGSDEQFF. The DNA for the CDR3 is TGTGCCAGCACGAGACTAGCGGGATCCGATGAGCAGTTCTTC.

CDR3 protein: CASSDSYGTGVTEAFF. As DNA, the CDR3 is TGTGCCAGCAGTGACTCGTACGGGACAGGGGTCACTGAAGCTTTCTTT. The V and J genes are TRBV6-4 and TRBJ1-1, with TRBD1 matching 10 bases. The junction had 5 bases not matched to a gene; V was cut back by 0 bases and J by 4 bases. This CDR3 has 16 amino acids. Germline CDR1 MRHNA, CDR2 SNTAGT.

The chain uses TRBV28 and TRBJ2-6, with 9 bases fitting TRBD2. Germline V lookup: CDR1 MDHEN, CDR2 SYDVKM. The trim removed 5 bases at V and 12 bases at J, leaving 8 bases unmatched. The CDR3 consists of 14 residues. CDR3 loop: CASSHLAGTGVLTF. CDR3 bases: TGTGCCAGCAGTCACCTAGCGGGGACCGGCGTCCTGACTTTC.

This rearrangement joins TRBV2 to TRBJ1-1; TRBD1 agrees at 8 bases. Germline CDR1 and CDR2: SNHLY and FYNNEI. V gave up 1 base and J gave up 1 base; unmatched junction bases: 2. The CDR3 consists of 15 residues. The CDR3 nucleotides read TGTGCCAGCAGTGAAGGGACAGGGAGGAACACTGAAGCTTTCTTT. This translates into CASSEGTGRNTEAFF.

This chain links TRBV5-6 with TRBJ1-6, with 9 nucleotides matching TRBD1. V trimming: 4 bases; J trimming: 10 bases; junction bases outside the gene matches: 6. Germline assignment: CDR1 SGHDT and CDR2 YYEEEE. The CDR3 sequence is 14 residues long. CDR3 DNA sequence: TGTGCCAGCAGCGCGGGACAGGGCTTATCACCCCTCCACTTT. Translation gives CASSAGQGLSPLHF.

The rearrangement uses TRBV2 and TRBJ1-1, with D perhaps TRBD1 (6 bases). Germline values: CDR1 SNHLY, CDR2 FYNNEI. V was cut by 3 bases and J by 1 base, with 12 bases left in between. CDR3 length: 15 residues. The CDR3: CASSEHVRGNTEAFF. DNA of the CDR3: TGTGCCAGCAGTGAGCACGTCAGGGGGAACACTGAAGCTTTCTTT.

The chain carries TRBV28 and TRBJ2-1, with TRBD1 as a possible D gene (6 bases). Germline V CDR1 and CDR2: MDHEN, SYDVKM. The CDR3 is made up of 15 amino acids. The V and J ends lost 6 bases and 3 bases respectively, with 15 bases between them. CDR3 nucleotide sequence: TGTGCCAGCAGCCCAAGGGGGTATGGCTACAATGAGCAGTTCTTC. Translated, it gives CASSPRGYGYNEQFF.

This chain joins TRBV7-2 and TRBJ2-1, with 8 bases matching TRBD2. This CDR3 region has 14 residues. Germline CDR1 is SGHTA and CDR2 is FQGNSA. V shed 3 bases and J 13 bases; nucleotides not matched to a gene: 11. The CDR3 bases are TGTGCCAGCAGCTTGAGCACTAGCGGATTATTTCAGTTCTTC. Encoded protein: CASSLSTSGLFQFF. Full variable domain (outside the CDR3, taken from reference TRBV7-2 and TRBJ2-1): GAGVSQSPSNKVTEKGKDVELRCDPISGHTALYWYRQSLGQGLEFLIYFQGNSAPDKSGLPSDRFSAERTGGSVSTLTIQRTQQEDSAVYLCASSLSTSGLFQFFGPGTRLTVL.

As regards this clone: Other DNA sequences from this sample encode an identical CDR3 as well. The V and J genes are TRBV6-5 and TRBJ1-3; D gene unclear. Germline values: CDR1 MNHEY, CDR2 SVGAGI. This CDR3 region has 15 residues. V lost 3 bases to trimming and J lost 0 bases, with 9 bases between them. The CDR3 DNA follows: TGTGCCAGCAGTTATAGAGGAGGCTCTGGAAACACCATATATTTT. Translated, it gives CASSYRGGSGNTIYF.

V usage is TRBV30 and J usage is TRBJ1-2; unclear D gene. Trimming cost V 1 base and J 8 bases, with 14 bases left between them. CDR1 GTSNPN and CDR2 SVGIG come from the germline V gene (reference sequence). This CDR3 is built from 13 residues. CDR3 sequence: CAWSDRGQEGYTF. The DNA of the CDR3 is TGTGCCTGGAGTGACCGCGGGCAGGAGGGCTACACCTTC.

The chain uses TRBV27 and TRBJ1-1; the D gene is possibly TRBD1 (5 bases). The CDR3 runs to 14 residues. V lost 5 bases to trimming and J lost 1 base, with 11 bases between them. Germline V lookup: CDR1 MNHEY, CDR2 SMNVEV (reference sequence). The CDR3 bases are TGTGCCAGCAGTCAACGACAGAAGAACACTGAAGCTTTCTTT. Amino acids: CASSQRQKNTEAFF.

The table lists this clone with a few counts. J is TRBJ2-7 and V is TRBV7-6; a weak D match, TRBD1 (5 bases). The germline gives CDR1 SGHVS, CDR2 FNYEAQ. Trimming cost V 5 bases and J 2 bases, with 10 bases left between them. The CDR3 extends over 13 amino acids. CDR3 amino acids: CASSLTGTYEQYF. CDR3 DNA sequence: TGTGCCAGCAGCCTCACAGGCACCTACGAGCAGTACTTC.

V gene TRBV18 combines with J gene TRBJ2-5; TRBD2 matches at 9 bases. There are 14 residues in the CDR3. V was pared by 3 bases and J by 3 bases, with 2 bases of the junction left unmatched. Germline assignment: CDR1 KGHSH and CDR2 LQKENI. The CDR3 is CASSPTSGEETQYF. CDR3 sequence (DNA): TGTGCCAGCTCACCGACTAGCGGAGAAGAGACCCAGTACTTC.

The chain joins TRBV19 to TRBJ1-1, with 9 bases that match TRBD1. J gave up 2 bases and V 6 bases, and 10 bases lay outside the gene matches. This CDR3 contains 16 residues. CDR1 LNHDA and CDR2 SQIVND come from the germline V gene (reference sequence). DNA for the CDR3: TGTGCCAGTAGGACCGGGACAGGGTTCTCCAACACTGAAGCTTTCTTT. It encodes CASRTGTGFSNTEAFF.

The chain links TRBV29-1 to TRBJ2-3; 9 positions agree with TRBD1. CDR3 length: 15 residues. Germline CDR1 reads SQVTM; CDR2 reads ANQGSEA. The V gene end was trimmed by 4 bases and the J gene end by 0 bases; junction bases not matched to a gene: 5. CDR3 nucleotides: TGCAGCGTTGTACCCGGGACAGGGAGCACAGATACGCAGTATTTT. Its protein is CSVVPGTGSTDTQYF.

The chain uses TRBV19 and TRBJ2-2; TRBD1 might be the D (6 bases). The V end lost 8 bases, the J end lost 5 bases, and 21 bases lay between the germline ends. Germline CDR1 reads LNHDA; CDR2 reads SQIVND (reference sequence). The CDR3 totals 16 residues. CDR3 sequence (DNA): TGTGCCAGTGCCCCGATAGAGGCAGGGGCTACCGGGGAGCTGTTTTTT. As protein: CASAPIEAGATGELFF.

As regards this clone: Other DNA sequences in the sample encode the same CDR3. The genes are TRBV3-1 (or the pseudogene TRBV3-2) and TRBJ2-1; D remains unclear. The ends were cut back, 1 base at V and 0 bases at J, with 7 bases in the middle. Germline CDR1 and CDR2: LGHDT and YNNKEL (reference sequence). This CDR3 comprises 15 residues. CDR3 amino acids: CASSQVSGSYNEQFF. Written as DNA, the CDR3 is TGTGCCAGCAGCCAAGTCAGTGGCTCCTACAATGAGCAGTTCTTC.

V is TRBV6-2 or TRBV6-3 and J is TRBJ2-5, with 12 bases matching TRBD2. Germline V gene data show CDR1 as MNHEY and CDR2 as SVGEGT. The CDR3 covers 18 residues. Trimming removed 2 bases from V and 4 bases from J; junction bases left unmatched: 11. In nucleotides, the CDR3 is TGTGCCAGCAGTTACCCGCCGCGGGCTAGCGGGAGGGCAGAGACCCAGTACTTC. Protein sequence: CASSYPPRASGRAETQYF.

The chain has TRBV10-1 and TRBJ2-7; D gene ambiguous. Germline V lookup: CDR1 WNHNN, CDR2 SYGVQD (reference sequence). The CDR3 runs to 13 residues. V lost 6 bases, J lost 2 bases, and 11 bases lay in between. In DNA, the CDR3 is TGCGCCAGCAGGTTCTCGAGCCCCTACGAGCAGTACTTC. It specifies CASRFSSPYEQYF.